This T cell receptor beta chain was sequenced in a study of cytomegalovirus exposure and HLA in healthy donors. Overall study results and limits: CMV serostatus was the sole immune exposure data available.

Vbeta (60) and Jbeta (13) primers were used in the PCR. This table comes from immunoSEQ multiplex PCR, and its TCRdb copy is limited to in-frame clones, with some not included. The table records 150,000 to 200,000 clones, 65% to 70% of them present only once. Only a few counts were recorded for this clone. No antigen is known for it. Per the germline V gene, CDR1 is MNHEY and CDR2 is SMNVEV (reference sequence). The CDR3 loop spans 14 amino acids. J gave up 0 bases and V 7 bases, and 6 bases lay outside the gene matches. The sequenced material came from PBMCs. The chain recombines TRBV27 with TRBJ2-7; 7 bases line up with TRBD1. The sequence was collected from a woman aged 18 to 35 in good health and CMV-seropositive. Written as DNA, the CDR3 is TGTGCCAGCACTGCCGGGACAGACTCCTACGAGCAGTACTTC. This sequence encodes CASTAGTDSYEQYF.